Sequencing of this T cell receptor (beta chain) was carried out in a study of T-cell memory formation after mild COVID-19. Germline V gene sequence: CDR1 MNHEY, CDR2 SVGAGI. This CDR3 contains 15 residues. Amplification by 5'RACE using constant-segment primers produced TCR alpha and TCR beta cDNA libraries that carried sample barcodes and UMIs. TCRdb processed the 5' RACE reads anew with MiXCR; each CDR3 protein has one entry. The data show about 360,000 distinct CDR3 sequences, approximately 15% seen once. The table lists this clonotype with a few counts. As yet, its antigen is unknown. Germline is not matched at one junction end, which may reflect a read error. Study-wide points: Day 15 to 85 contractors were CD4/CD8 balanced; later expanders leaned CD4+. In second-wave clones peaking day 37, SARS-CoV-2 specificity remained unconfirmed.

The gene calls are TRBV6-5 and TRBJ1-2, with a tentative D call TRBD1 (6 bases). This clonotype originated in a man aged 18 to 35 who had mild COVID-19 (a few samples of this study predate the infection). Cell type and time point are not known. Sequencing was carried out using PBMCs or a T cell subset sorted from them (not recorded which). CDR3 sequence reads: CAGSVQIQGRDGYTF. Written as DNA, the CDR3 is TGTGCCGGCAGTGTTCAAATACAGGGCCGGGATGGCTACACCTTC.